The entry below describes one T cell receptor beta chain. CDR1 and CDR2 from the germline V gene are SGHTA and FQGNSA. The CDR3 is made up of 16 amino acids. V was trimmed by 1 base and J by 3 bases, leaving 13 bases between them. This sample stems from a study of blood T cell repertoires in COVID-19. The wider study: Both acute and convalescent COVID-19 samples were obtained from the United States, Italy and Spain. Sources were T cells, B-cell-depleted T cells, or PBMCs; the material itself was cDNA or gDNA.

In the study's own analysis: For nucleated cells, counts were estimated from reference gene primer amplification. The repertoire was sequenced with immunoSEQ multiplex PCR; TCRdb's copy has only in-frame clones and lacks some. D and trimming were read from the DNA, whereas the V and J calls and clone size are those reported in that table. The sample shows about 260,000 clones, 88% of them seen only once. The sequenced sample was peripheral blood. The TCR originated in a man aged 60 to 75 who had recovered from COVID-19. V and J are TRBV7-2 and TRBJ2-4, with D possibly matching TRBD2 (5 bases). CDR3 sequence reads: CASSLGGNRGKNIQYF. The CDR3 DNA reads as TGTGCCAGCAGCTTAGGAGGAAACCGGGGCAAAAACATTCAGTACTTC.